The next 7 T cell receptor beta chains were all read from a single sample in a study of cytomegalovirus exposure and HLA in healthy donors (dated by TCRdb to about 2017). Library generation was performed with the immunoSEQ multiplex PCR assay. TCRdb provides this immuneACCESS table in a form limited to in-frame rearrangements. Some clones are lacking; in checked studies, under half of them reflect an unresolved V gene, and why the rest are absent is not known. The sample records about 150,000 clones, 85% to 95% of which are singletons. The ten most abundant clones make up 1.5% to 2% of the sample. Sequencing input: PBMCs. These receptors all stem from a man younger than 30 in good health and CMV-seropositive.

The chain joins TRBV27 to TRBJ1-3; TRBD1 might be the D (5 bases). This CDR3 region has 13 residues. The V gene's germline CDR1 is MNHEY and CDR2 SMNVEV (reference sequence). V was trimmed by 6 bases and J by 1 base, leaving 7 bases between them. The chain's CDR3 is CASSRVSGNTIYF. CDR3 bases: TGTGCCAGCAGCAGGGTGTCTGGAAACACCATATATTTT.

The chain links TRBV27 to TRBJ1-5; 11 positions match TRBD1. Germline V lookup: CDR1 MNHEY, CDR2 SMNVEV (reference sequence). This CDR3 has 15 amino acids. Germline trimming cut 4 bases from V and 7 bases from J; bases unmatched to any gene: 6. Written as DNA, the CDR3 is TGTGCCAGCAGTTCCAGGGGACAGGGGGACCAGCCCCAGCATTTT. It codes for CASSSRGQGDQPQHF.

V is TRBV18 and J is TRBJ1-4, with D possibly being TRBD1 (5 bases). The CDR3 sequence is 12 residues long. Germline V gene lookup returns CDR1 KGHSH and CDR2 LQKENI. V lost 5 bases, J lost 8 bases, and 9 bases lay in between. The CDR3 loop is CASSTGREKLFF. For the CDR3, the DNA is TGTGCCAGCTCAACAGGACGGGAAAAACTGTTTTTT.

The gene calls are TRBV7-6 and TRBJ2-7; D remains ambiguous. CDR1 is SGHVS, CDR2 FNYEAQ, per germline. V lost 1 base to trimming and J lost 0 bases, with 10 bases between them. This CDR3 is built from 15 residues. In nucleotides, the CDR3 is TGTGCCAGCAGCTTAGTGGATGGCGGCTCCTACGAGCAGTACTTC. This encodes CASSLVDGGSYEQYF.

The chain links TRBV28 to TRBJ2-5; D remains ambiguous. CDR1 MDHEN and CDR2 SYDVKM come from the germline V gene. V was clipped by 5 bases and J by 4 bases, with 11 bases between them. CDR3 size: 13 residues. CDR3 coding DNA: TGTGCCAGCAGTCCCTTTGGGCGAGAGACCCAGTACTTC. Protein product: CASSPFGRETQYF.

This chain uses TRBV2 with TRBJ1-5; maybe TRBD1 (6 bases). The V end was cut by 3 bases, the J end by 4 bases, with 10 bases between. The length of the CDR3 is 14 residues. Germline lookup yields CDR1 SNHLY and CDR2 FYNNEI. CDR3 amino acids: CASSEGTQNQPQHF. The CDR3 region has the DNA TGTGCCAGCAGTGAGGGGACACAGAATCAGCCCCAGCATTTT.

The V and J genes are TRBV29-1 and TRBJ1-1, with D unresolved. The length of the CDR3 is 11 residues. Germline assignment: CDR1 SQVTM and CDR2 ANQGSEA. Trimming cost V 4 bases and J 0 bases, with 3 bases left between them. DNA of the CDR3: TGCAGCGTTGGGCTGAACACTGAAGCTTTCTTT. Encoded protein: CSVGLNTEAFF.